The clone carrying this T cell receptor (beta chain) occurred a few times. The data derive from a study of blood T cells in healthy people across ages. Using a J-beta primer mix together with a sample-barcoded 5' primer, a second PCR was run for roughly 6 to 11 cycles. One entry per CDR3 protein results from TCRdb running MiXCR on the 5' RACE reads. The sample yields around 900,000 distinct CDR3 sequences, 45% to 60% seen once. V shed 4 bases, J shed 9 bases, and the junction held 10 bases outside the gene matches. The CDR3 contains 15 residues. CDR1 and CDR2 from the germline V gene are SGHRS and YFSETQ.

The sequence came from an older woman in good health. The gene calls are TRBV5-1 and TRBJ1-2, with 12 bases aligning to TRBD1. Sequenced input: blood. The CDR3: CASSPGTGGISRYTF. The CDR3 DNA follows: TGCGCCAGCAGCCCTGGGACAGGGGGCATTTCTCGCTACACCTTC.